One and the same sample provided the 6 T cell receptor beta chains below, sequenced in a study of cytotoxic CD8 clonotypes in ibrutinib-treated CLL. This table comes from immunoSEQ multiplex PCR, and its TCRdb copy is limited to in-frame clones, with some not included. Of tens of thousands of clones listed, over 80% are singletons. Here the sequenced sample was PBMCs, taken after 24 months of ibrutinib treatment. These receptors were taken from a human donor with chronic lymphocytic leukemia.

The chain combines TRBV30 with TRBJ2-1, with D possibly TRBD2 on 6 matching bases. V lost 6 bases to trimming and J lost 5 bases, with 32 bases between them. The germline V gene has CDR1 GTSNPN and CDR2 SVGIG (reference sequence). The CDR3 runs to 19 residues. The CDR3 DNA sequence: TGTGCCTGCCCTGGGGGAGCCAGGGAGGTAGTCGGCGGGAACAATGAGCAGTTCTTC. It translates to CACPGGAREVVGGNNEQFF. Together with reference TRBV30 and TRBJ2-1, the CDR3 gives the full variable domain: SQTIHQWPATLVQPVGSPLSLECTVEGTSNPNLYWYRQAAGRGLQLLFYSVGIGQISSEVPQNLSASRPQDRQFILSSKKLLLSDSGFYLCACPGGAREVVGGNNEQFFGPGTRLTVL.

The chain carries TRBV6-5 and TRBJ2-5; D perhaps matches TRBD1 (7 bases). Between the trimmed V and J ends, which lost 7 bases and 7 bases, there was a span of 16 bases. The germline V gene encodes CDR1 MNHEY and CDR2 SVGAGI. This CDR3 has 13 amino acids. In DNA form, the CDR3 reads TGTGCCAGCAAACCCCAGGGGGGATGGACCCAGTACTTC. This translates into CASKPQGGWTQYF.

J is TRBJ2-1 and V is TRBV6-1, with D unresolved. CDR3 length: 13 amino acids. Germline V gene data show CDR1 as MNHNS and CDR2 as SASEGT. V lost 2 bases, J lost 8 bases, and 10 bases lay in between. The CDR3 loop reads CASSEPPADEQFF. As DNA, the CDR3 is TGTGCCAGCAGTGAACCACCCGCCGATGAGCAGTTCTTC.

The chain carries TRBV5-6 and TRBJ2-5; the match to TRBD2 covers 9 bases. This CDR3 region has 16 residues. Germline CDR1 SGHDT, CDR2 YYEEEE. J lost 5 bases, V lost 3 bases, and 11 bases had no gene match. CDR3 nucleotide sequence: TGTGCCAGCAGCTCCGTCACTAGGCGGGAGGGGGAGACCCAGTACTTC. Protein sequence: CASSSVTRREGETQYF.

This chain joins TRBV13 and TRBJ2-1; 11 nucleotides match TRBD2. The CDR3 totals 18 residues. CDR1 and CDR2 (germline): PRHDT, FYEKMQ (reference sequence). Trimming cost V 5 bases and J 0 bases; bases outside gene matches: 9. CDR3 residues: CASSGGTSGRSSYNEQFF. For the CDR3, the DNA is TGTGCCAGCAGCGGCGGGACTAGCGGCCGGAGCTCCTACAATGAGCAGTTCTTC.

This clone was seen just once. The rearrangement uses TRBV19 and TRBJ2-5; D remains ambiguous. This CDR3 spans 13 amino acids. CDR1 is LNHDA and CDR2 is SQIVND in the germline V gene (reference sequence). V was shortened by 0 bases and J by 4 bases, with 6 bases between the two germline ends. In nucleotides, the CDR3 is TGTGCCAGTAGTATAGATCTAGGAGAGACCCAGTACTTC. This gives the protein CASSIDLGETQYF.